The subject of this entry is one T cell receptor beta chain. Antigen specificity is unknown. A CD45RA+ naive subset and a CD45RA-negative memory subset were split from CD4+ cells. The CDR3 length is 18 residues. The data stem from a study of shared clonotypes between healthy human individuals. For the study at large: Donors, aged 18 to 49, were a couple of women and three men. Study-wide results and limits: Estimated clonotype richness was generally higher in naive than memory subsets. Incomplete sequencing of sorted subsets was indicated by rarefaction despite large depth.

The assay was immunoSEQ multiplex PCR, and TCRdb's table has in-frame clones only and misses some. The sample has over a million clones, 70% to 80% seen once. Input material: memory CD4+ T cells from PBMCs. The subset was: CD45RA-negative fraction. The rearrangement uses TRBV21-1 and TRBJ2-2; the D segment call TRBD2 is taken from the table without a DNA check. TRBV21-1 has pseudogene status. This TCR was sampled from a man between 18 and 29 years old in good health. Some clones in this sample may be carry-over from other donors' samples. For the CDR3, the DNA is TGTGCCAGCAGCAGGGGGCTAGCGGACAAAAAGAACACCGGGGAGCTGTTTTTT. Protein: CASSRGLADKKNTGELFF.